The entry that follows covers one T cell receptor beta chain sequence. Its antigen remains unknown. Each cell subset's genomic DNA was divided evenly among several immunoSEQ plates. The team ran DNA from unsorted PBMCs on ten immunoSEQ deep assay plates for sequencing. The method was immunoSEQ multiplex PCR; TCRdb's version includes in-frame clones alone and lacks a portion of them. This table has 520,000 or so clones, more than 65% appearing once. Germline lookup yields CDR1 SGHRS and CDR2 YFSETQ. V lost 4 bases, J lost 0 bases, and 14 bases lay in between. CDR3 length equals 15 residues. Genomic DNA for unsorted samples, which was extracted with the QIAamp DNA Blood Mini kit, came from some 84 million PBMCs. These data come from a study of shared clonotypes between healthy human individuals. Whole-study findings and limits: Genetic and exposure-history diversity was limited by the few donors.

The sequence was collected from a woman aged 40 to 50 in good health. Some clones in this sample may be carry-over from other donors' samples. Input material: PBMCs. The rearrangement joins TRBV5-1 to TRBJ2-7; D is tentatively TRBD1 or TRBD2 (6 bases each). The CDR3 nucleotides read TGCGCCAGCAGCCCCGGGGGCCACAGCTCCTACGAGCAGTACTTC. It encodes CASSPGGHSSYEQYF.